The rows below give T cell receptor beta chains drawn from one sample of a study of identical twins. TCRdb called the 5' RACE reads again in MiXCR, with one record for every CDR3 protein. The table has under 500,000 distinct CDR3 sequences, approximately 14% seen once. These data also formed part of another study, on yellow fever vaccine responses in identical twins.

Sample: CD4+ T cells sorted from blood. Receptors were obtained from a woman between 18 and 29 years old in good health. Both conserved end residues are part of each CDR3. Each record gives: D gene, clone size, V gene, J gene, CDR3 protein, CDR3 DNA. D genes are given only for firm matches. A clone size is listed for some rows: how often the clone was seen (once, few, many), or a class if it is expanded.

d_gene: TRBD2; abundance: NA; v_gene: TRBV5-1; j_gene: TRBJ2-7; CDR3aa: CASSLSSSGTYEQYF; CDR3nt: TGCGCCAGCAGCTTGAGTTCTAGCGGCACCTACGAGCAGTACTTC
d_gene: NA; abundance: NA; v_gene: TRBV5-1; j_gene: TRBJ1-2; CDR3aa: CASSSVDGYTF; CDR3nt: TGCGCCAGCAGCTCCGTGGATGGCTACACCTTC
d_gene: NA; abundance: NA; v_gene: TRBV21-1; j_gene: TRBJ2-1; CDR3aa: CASSKWAGAAYNEQFF; CDR3nt: TGTGCCAGCAGCAAATGGGCGGGGGCCGCCTACAATGAGCAGTTCTTC
d_gene: TRBD2; abundance: NA; v_gene: TRBV6-5; j_gene: TRBJ2-1; CDR3aa: CASSYSSSRTSLTVGEQFF; CDR3nt: TGTGCCAGCAGTTACTCGAGTTCCCGGACTAGTTTAACGGTCGGTGAGCAGTTCTTC
d_gene: NA; abundance: NA; v_gene: TRBV12-3/TRBV12-4; j_gene: TRBJ2-1; CDR3aa: CASSSLQQFF; CDR3nt: TGTGCCAGCAGTTCCCTACAGCAGTTCTTC
d_gene: TRBD1; abundance: few; v_gene: TRBV15; j_gene: TRBJ1-1; CDR3aa: CATSRAFRGGTEAFF; CDR3nt: TGTGCCACCAGCAGAGCTTTCAGGGGGGGCACTGAAGCTTTCTTT
d_gene: TRBD2; abundance: NA; v_gene: TRBV10-3; j_gene: TRBJ2-3; CDR3aa: CAISRLAGASTDTQYF; CDR3nt: TGTGCCATCAGCCGACTAGCGGGGGCCAGCACAGATACGCAGTATTTT
d_gene: TRBD2; abundance: NA; v_gene: TRBV5-1; j_gene: TRBJ2-7; CDR3aa: CASSLMGGTDSYEQYF; CDR3nt: TGCGCCAGCAGCTTGATGGGGGGGACGGACTCCTACGAGCAGTACTTC
d_gene: NA; abundance: NA; v_gene: TRBV12-3/TRBV12-4; j_gene: TRBJ2-1; CDR3aa: CASSLDGGNNEQFF; CDR3nt: TGTGCCAGCAGTTTAGACGGGGGAAACAATGAGCAGTTCTTC
d_gene: TRBD1; abundance: many; v_gene: TRBV9; j_gene: TRBJ2-1; CDR3aa: CASSAGGDRGPRTFFTSYNEQFF; CDR3nt: TGTGCCAGCAGCGCCGGGGGGGACAGGGGGCCCCGAACCTTCTTCACATCCTACAATGAGCAGTTCTTC
d_gene: NA; abundance: NA; v_gene: TRBV3-1; j_gene: TRBJ2-5; CDR3aa: CASRAREETQYF; CDR3nt: TGTGCCAGCAGGGCCAGAGAAGAGACCCAGTACTTC
d_gene: NA; abundance: few; v_gene: TRBV5-1; j_gene: TRBJ1-2; CDR3aa: CASSHGTEAGSGYTF; CDR3nt: TGCGCCAGCAGCCACGGGACTGAGGCAGGTTCTGGCTACACCTTC
d_gene: NA; abundance: many; v_gene: TRBV24-1; j_gene: TRBJ2-3; CDR3aa: CATSDPRLLPSQYF; CDR3nt: TGTGCCACCAGTGATCCCCGACTTCTCCCGTCGCAGTATTTT
d_gene: TRBD1; abundance: few; v_gene: TRBV20-1; j_gene: TRBJ1-2; CDR3aa: CSASPTSGTAYGYTF; CDR3nt: TGCAGTGCTTCCCCTACCTCCGGGACAGCTTATGGCTACACCTTC
d_gene: NA; abundance: many; v_gene: TRBV7-6; j_gene: TRBJ2-7; CDR3aa: CASSLVAGRYEQYF; CDR3nt: TGTGCCAGCAGCTTAGTGGCAGGCCGATACGAGCAGTACTTC
d_gene: TRBD1; abundance: many; v_gene: TRBV5-6; j_gene: TRBJ2-1; CDR3aa: CASSLVIIWDRENNEQFF; CDR3nt: TGTGCCAGCAGCTTGGTTATAATCTGGGACAGGGAAAACAATGAGCAGTTCTTC
d_gene: TRBD1; abundance: many; v_gene: TRBV6-1; j_gene: TRBJ2-7; CDR3aa: CASILTPGQGAYEQYF; CDR3nt: TGTGCCAGCATCCTCACACCGGGACAGGGAGCCTACGAGCAGTACTTC
d_gene: TRBD2; abundance: NA; v_gene: TRBV4-3; j_gene: TRBJ2-3; CDR3aa: CASSQDAASGSDTQYF; CDR3nt: TGCGCCAGCAGCCAAGATGCGGCTAGCGGGAGTGATACGCAGTATTTT
d_gene: NA; abundance: few; v_gene: TRBV20-1; j_gene: TRBJ1-2; CDR3aa: CSARVSPENGYTF; CDR3nt: TGCAGTGCTAGAGTATCACCCGAGAATGGCTACACCTTC
d_gene: NA; abundance: NA; v_gene: TRBV30; j_gene: TRBJ2-7; CDR3aa: CAWRGGGGSYEQYF; CDR3nt: TGTGCCTGGAGAGGAGGGGGTGGCTCCTACGAGCAGTACTTC
d_gene: TRBD2; abundance: NA; v_gene: TRBV6-1; j_gene: TRBJ2-2; CDR3aa: CASSEATSGSRELFF; CDR3nt: TGTGCCAGCAGTGAAGCGACTAGCGGGAGCAGGGAGCTGTTTTTT
d_gene: TRBD1; abundance: NA; v_gene: TRBV10-3; j_gene: TRBJ2-7; CDR3aa: CAISERDRGHSEQYF; CDR3nt: TGTGCCATCAGTGAAAGGGACAGGGGGCATAGCGAGCAGTACTTC
d_gene: NA; abundance: many; v_gene: TRBV4-2; j_gene: TRBJ2-2; CDR3aa: CASTEQGATNTGELFF; CDR3nt: TGTGCCAGCACCGAACAGGGAGCCACGAACACCGGGGAGCTGTTTTTT
d_gene: NA; abundance: few; v_gene: TRBV7-9; j_gene: TRBJ2-3; CDR3aa: CATDGGTDTQYF; CDR3nt: TGTGCCACCGACGGGGGCACAGATACGCAGTATTTT
d_gene: NA; abundance: few; v_gene: TRBV6-1; j_gene: TRBJ2-3; CDR3aa: CASSNRQFSTDTQYF; CDR3nt: TGTGCCAGCAGTAATAGACAATTTAGCACAGATACGCAGTATTTT
d_gene: NA; abundance: NA; v_gene: TRBV5-1; j_gene: TRBJ1-1; CDR3aa: CASSFSSKPFEAFF; CDR3nt: TGCGCCAGCAGCTTTTCGTCCAAACCTTTTGAAGCTTTCTTT
d_gene: TRBD2; abundance: NA; v_gene: TRBV28; j_gene: TRBJ2-3; CDR3aa: CASSATSPYTQYF; CDR3nt: TGTGCCAGCAGTGCGACTAGCCCGTATACGCAGTATTTT
d_gene: TRBD2; abundance: few; v_gene: TRBV7-2; j_gene: TRBJ2-3; CDR3aa: CASSSSGGWSDTQYF; CDR3nt: TGTGCCAGCAGCAGTAGCGGGGGGTGGTCAGATACGCAGTATTTT
d_gene: NA; abundance: NA; v_gene: TRBV30; j_gene: TRBJ2-5; CDR3aa: CAWFPAEQMEETQYF; CDR3nt: TGTGCCTGGTTTCCGGCAGAACAGATGGAAGAGACCCAGTACTTC
d_gene: NA; abundance: NA; v_gene: TRBV29-1; j_gene: TRBJ1-1; CDR3aa: CSVKTAPLNTEAFF; CDR3nt: TGCAGCGTTAAGACAGCACCCTTGAACACTGAAGCTTTCTTT
d_gene: NA; abundance: NA; v_gene: TRBV20-1; j_gene: TRBJ2-2; CDR3aa: CSARETRRNTGELFF; CDR3nt: TGCAGTGCTAGGGAGACTAGGAGAAACACCGGGGAGCTGTTTTTT
d_gene: NA; abundance: NA; v_gene: TRBV5-1; j_gene: TRBJ2-5; CDR3aa: CASSPTSANQETQYF; CDR3nt: TGCGCCAGCAGCCCCACCTCTGCTAACCAAGAGACCCAGTACTTC
d_gene: NA; abundance: NA; v_gene: TRBV4-3; j_gene: TRBJ2-1; CDR3aa: CASSQGYLRGEQFF; CDR3nt: TGCGCCAGCAGCCAGGGCTATCTAAGAGGTGAGCAGTTCTTC
d_gene: TRBD2; abundance: NA; v_gene: TRBV12-3/TRBV12-4; j_gene: TRBJ2-4; CDR3aa: CASSRRGGWSAKNIQYF; CDR3nt: TGTGCCAGCAGCCGCCGGGGGGGTTGGTCAGCCAAAAACATTCAGTACTTC
d_gene: TRBD1; abundance: few; v_gene: TRBV6-2/TRBV6-3; j_gene: TRBJ1-5; CDR3aa: CASSNGQGSNQPQHF; CDR3nt: TGTGCCAGCAGCAACGGACAGGGCAGCAATCAGCCCCAGCATTTT
d_gene: NA; abundance: many; v_gene: TRBV12-3/TRBV12-4; j_gene: TRBJ2-2; CDR3aa: CASKAPGPLTGELFF; CDR3nt: TGTGCCAGCAAAGCTCCCGGGCCCCTAACAGGGGAGCTGTTTTTT
d_gene: NA; abundance: NA; v_gene: TRBV5-1; j_gene: TRBJ2-1; CDR3aa: CASSFQGLYYNEQFF; CDR3nt: TGCGCCAGCAGCTTCCAAGGATTATACTACAATGAGCAGTTCTTC
d_gene: NA; abundance: few; v_gene: TRBV12-3/TRBV12-4; j_gene: TRBJ1-4; CDR3aa: CASRRKGNEKLFF; CDR3nt: TGTGCCAGCAGGCGGAAAGGGAATGAAAAACTGTTTTTT
d_gene: TRBD2; abundance: NA; v_gene: TRBV11-1; j_gene: TRBJ2-2; CDR3aa: CASSLAAGGPPGTGELFF; CDR3nt: TGTGCCAGCAGCTTAGCAGCGGGGGGCCCCCCGGGCACCGGGGAGCTGTTTTTT
d_gene: TRBD2; abundance: few; v_gene: TRBV5-1; j_gene: TRBJ2-1; CDR3aa: CASSPGTSGSKQFF; CDR3nt: TGCGCCAGCAGCCCCGGGACTAGCGGGAGTAAGCAGTTCTTC
d_gene: NA; abundance: few; v_gene: TRBV6-1; j_gene: TRBJ2-3; CDR3aa: CASSLTGSITDTQYF; CDR3nt: TGTGCCAGCAGCCTAACAGGGAGTATCACAGATACGCAGTATTTT
d_gene: TRBD1; abundance: NA; v_gene: TRBV20-1; j_gene: TRBJ1-5; CDR3aa: CSASGGAGGDQPQHF; CDR3nt: TGCAGTGCTAGTGGGGGGGCAGGGGGCGATCAGCCCCAGCATTTT